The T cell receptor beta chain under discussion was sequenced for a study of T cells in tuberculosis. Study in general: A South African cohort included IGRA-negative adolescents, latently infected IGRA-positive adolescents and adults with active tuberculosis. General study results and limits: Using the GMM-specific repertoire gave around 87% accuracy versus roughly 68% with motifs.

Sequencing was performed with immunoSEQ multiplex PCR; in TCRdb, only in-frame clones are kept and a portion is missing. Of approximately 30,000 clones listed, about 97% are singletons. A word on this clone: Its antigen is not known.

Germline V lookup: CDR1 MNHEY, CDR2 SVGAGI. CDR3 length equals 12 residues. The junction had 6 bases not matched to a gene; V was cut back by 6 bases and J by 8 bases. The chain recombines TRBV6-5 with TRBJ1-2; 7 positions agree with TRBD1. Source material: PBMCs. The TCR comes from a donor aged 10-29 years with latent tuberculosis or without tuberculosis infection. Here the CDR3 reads CASRRDSGGYTF. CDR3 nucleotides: TGTGCCAGCAGAAGGGACAGTGGAGGCTACACCTTC.